The rows below give T cell receptor beta chains drawn from one sample of a study of T cells in Graves' hyperthyroidism and ophthalmopathy. MiXCR was run by TCRdb on the multiplex PCR reads, yielding one entry per CDR3 protein. The table records fewer than 900,000 distinct CDR3 sequences, roughly a sixth of them present only once. The sequencing sample was made of blood. Receptor source: a woman aged 45-59 years with Graves' hyperthyroidism that later progressed to Graves' ophthalmopathy. The CDR3 runs from the conserved cysteine through the conserved F or W. Each record gives: clone size, D gene, V gene, J gene, CDR3 DNA, CDR3 protein. D genes are given only for firm matches. Clone size is shown for a subset of rows, as once, few, many or a class of expanded clone.

abundance: NA
d_gene: TRBD1
v_gene: TRBV2
j_gene: TRBJ2-2
CDR3nt: TGTGCCAGCCTGGACAGGGGGCGATCCGGGGAGCTGTTTTTT
CDR3aa: CASLDRGRSGELFF

abundance: many
d_gene: TRBD2
v_gene: TRBV18
j_gene: TRBJ2-5
CDR3nt: TGTGCCAGCTCAACACGTCATAGCGGGGTACAAGAGACCCAGTACTTC
CDR3aa: CASSTRHSGVQETQYF

abundance: NA
d_gene: TRBD2
v_gene: TRBV6-1
j_gene: TRBJ2-4
CDR3nt: TGTGCCAGCAGTCTACTAGCGGGGGGATACAAAAACATTCAGTACTTC
CDR3aa: CASSLLAGGYKNIQYF

abundance: few
d_gene: TRBD2
v_gene: TRBV6-2/TRBV6-3
j_gene: TRBJ2-5
CDR3nt: TGTGCCAGCAGTCCCTTGGGACTAGCGGTCCAAGAGGCCCAGTACTTC
CDR3aa: CASSPLGLAVQEAQYF

abundance: NA
d_gene: TRBD2
v_gene: TRBV7-3
j_gene: TRBJ2-1
CDR3nt: TGTGCCAGCAGCTTAAACGCGGGGGAGAACGTTGAGCAGCTCTTC
CDR3aa: CASSLNAGENVEQLF

abundance: few
d_gene: NA
v_gene: TRBV9
j_gene: TRBJ2-6
CDR3nt: TGTGCCAGCAGCGTAGGACAAAACTCTGGGGCCAACGTCCTGACTTTC
CDR3aa: CASSVGQNSGANVLTF

abundance: many
d_gene: NA
v_gene: TRBV6-2/TRBV6-3
j_gene: TRBJ1-4
CDR3nt: TGTGCCAGCAGTTACGAAGCAGGGTACTCAACTAATGAAAAACTGTTTTTT
CDR3aa: CASSYEAGYSTNEKLFF

abundance: few
d_gene: TRBD1
v_gene: TRBV7-6
j_gene: TRBJ2-7
CDR3nt: TGTGCCAGCAGCCCGGGACAGGGGAGGAACGAGCAGTACTTC
CDR3aa: CASSPGQGRNEQYF

abundance: NA
d_gene: TRBD1
v_gene: TRBV6-1
j_gene: TRBJ1-3
CDR3nt: TGTGCCAGTGCAGACAGGGCAAGACTCAATGGGGGAAACACCATATATTTT
CDR3aa: CASADRARLNGGNTIYF

abundance: many
d_gene: NA
v_gene: TRBV3-1
j_gene: TRBJ1-4
CDR3nt: TGTGCCAGCAGCCAAGATGGGGGATACAGGGATAATGAAAAACTGTTTTTT
CDR3aa: CASSQDGGYRDNEKLFF

abundance: NA
d_gene: TRBD2
v_gene: TRBV20-1
j_gene: TRBJ2-1
CDR3nt: TGCAGTGCTAGAATGCCTAGCGGGGGGGCCTACAATGAGCAGTTCTTC
CDR3aa: CSARMPSGGAYNEQFF

abundance: few
d_gene: NA
v_gene: TRBV13
j_gene: TRBJ1-4
CDR3nt: TGTGCCAGCAGCTTATGGGGCCAGGAGACAACTAATGAAAAACTGTTTTTT
CDR3aa: CASSLWGQETTNEKLFF

abundance: NA
d_gene: NA
v_gene: TRBV5-1
j_gene: TRBJ2-2
CDR3nt: TGCGCCAGCAGCCCGGACATTAATGCCGGGGAGCTGTTTTTT
CDR3aa: CASSPDINAGELFF

abundance: NA
d_gene: NA
v_gene: TRBV10-3
j_gene: TRBJ1-2
CDR3nt: TGTGCCATCAGTGGGTCCACGGGCGAGGGCTACACCTTC
CDR3aa: CAISGSTGEGYTF

abundance: NA
d_gene: TRBD2
v_gene: TRBV7-9
j_gene: TRBJ2-2
CDR3nt: TGTGCCAGCAGTCGTAGACTAGCGGGGGCGAGGAACACCGGGGAGCTGTTTTTT
CDR3aa: CASSRRLAGARNTGELFF

abundance: many
d_gene: NA
v_gene: TRBV11-2
j_gene: TRBJ1-2
CDR3nt: TGTGCCAGCAGCTTAGTCGTAGCAGGGCCTTATGGCTACACCTTC
CDR3aa: CASSLVVAGPYGYTF

abundance: NA
d_gene: NA
v_gene: TRBV10-3
j_gene: TRBJ2-1
CDR3nt: TGTGCCATCAGGGGAGGGGGGTATGAGAGCTCCTACAATGAGCAGTTCTTC
CDR3aa: CAIRGGGYESSYNEQFF

abundance: NA
d_gene: TRBD1
v_gene: TRBV6-1
j_gene: TRBJ1-2
CDR3nt: TGTGCCAGCAGCAACCACCGACAGGGCGATTGGAGAGGCTACACCTTC
CDR3aa: CASSNHRQGDWRGYTF

abundance: many
d_gene: TRBD1
v_gene: TRBV6-1
j_gene: TRBJ1-1
CDR3nt: TGTGCCAGCAGAGTTTCCGGGACAGGGAACACTGAAGCTTTCTTT
CDR3aa: CASRVSGTGNTEAFF

abundance: few
d_gene: NA
v_gene: TRBV12-3/TRBV12-4
j_gene: TRBJ1-3
CDR3nt: TGTGCCAGCAACACGAACGGGGGATTGAACACCATATATTTT
CDR3aa: CASNTNGGLNTIYF

abundance: many
d_gene: NA
v_gene: TRBV5-5
j_gene: TRBJ2-7
CDR3nt: TGTGCCAGCAGCATCGAAAGGACAGAGTACTACGAGCAGTACTTC
CDR3aa: CASSIERTEYYEQYF

abundance: NA
d_gene: TRBD1
v_gene: TRBV10-3
j_gene: TRBJ2-6
CDR3nt: TGTGCCATCAGTGTTCCGGGACAGGGGGCGCGTGGGGCCAACGTCCTGACTTTC
CDR3aa: CAISVPGQGARGANVLTF

abundance: NA
d_gene: NA
v_gene: TRBV7-9
j_gene: TRBJ2-3
CDR3nt: TGTGCCAGCAGCTTAATTGGGGTAGCGCCAGATACGCAGTATTTT
CDR3aa: CASSLIGVAPDTQYF

abundance: NA
d_gene: NA
v_gene: TRBV12-5
j_gene: TRBJ2-3
CDR3nt: TGTGCTAGTGGAGGGGACACCACAGATACGCAGTATTTT
CDR3aa: CASGGDTTDTQYF

abundance: NA
d_gene: TRBD1
v_gene: TRBV27
j_gene: TRBJ1-4
CDR3nt: TGTGCCAGTACCCAGGGGGCGACTAATGAAAAACTGTTTTTT
CDR3aa: CASTQGATNEKLFF

abundance: NA
d_gene: NA
v_gene: TRBV5-8
j_gene: TRBJ1-1
CDR3nt: TGTGCCAGCAGCTTGGTACAGGTGAACACTGAAGCTTTCTTT
CDR3aa: CASSLVQVNTEAFF

abundance: NA
d_gene: NA
v_gene: TRBV4-1
j_gene: TRBJ1-5
CDR3nt: TGCGCCAGCAGCCAAGATCGATGGACCGGGGAAAATCAGCCCCAGCATTTT
CDR3aa: CASSQDRWTGENQPQHF

abundance: many
d_gene: NA
v_gene: TRBV20-1
j_gene: TRBJ1-2
CDR3nt: TGCAGTGCGGTAACCGGGACTGACTATGGCTACACCTTC
CDR3aa: CSAVTGTDYGYTF

abundance: NA
d_gene: NA
v_gene: TRBV6-1
j_gene: TRBJ2-7
CDR3nt: TGTGCCAGCAGTGAAGCGGAAGAATACGAGCAGTACTTC
CDR3aa: CASSEAEEYEQYF

abundance: NA
d_gene: TRBD1
v_gene: TRBV7-9
j_gene: TRBJ2-3
CDR3nt: TGTGCCAGCAGCCCAGGCGACAGGGGAATCACAGATACGCAGTATTTT
CDR3aa: CASSPGDRGITDTQYF

abundance: NA
d_gene: NA
v_gene: TRBV5-1
j_gene: TRBJ2-7
CDR3nt: TGCGCCAGCAGCGAGGGACTCCTGACCTACGAGCAGTACTTC
CDR3aa: CASSEGLLTYEQYF

abundance: NA
d_gene: NA
v_gene: TRBV27
j_gene: TRBJ2-1
CDR3nt: TGTGCCAGCAGTTGGGGGGGCCACAATGAGCAGTTCTTC
CDR3aa: CASSWGGHNEQFF

abundance: few
d_gene: TRBD2
v_gene: TRBV12-3/TRBV12-4
j_gene: TRBJ2-1
CDR3nt: TGTGCCAGCAGCCCAGCCGGGGCTAGCGGGCGGAAGGGGCAGTTCTTC
CDR3aa: CASSPAGASGRKGQFF

abundance: few
d_gene: TRBD1
v_gene: TRBV5-4
j_gene: TRBJ1-2
CDR3nt: TGTGCCAGCAGCTTGGGACAGGGTCTTACCTATGGCTACACCTTC
CDR3aa: CASSLGQGLTYGYTF

abundance: few
d_gene: TRBD1
v_gene: TRBV7-9
j_gene: TRBJ1-6
CDR3nt: TGTGCCAGCAGCTTATCGGGGACAGGGGATAAGTCACCCCTCCACTTT
CDR3aa: CASSLSGTGDKSPLHF

abundance: NA
d_gene: NA
v_gene: TRBV5-1
j_gene: TRBJ2-7
CDR3nt: TGCGCCAGCAGCTTGGGAGTGGACACCTACGAGCAGTACTTC
CDR3aa: CASSLGVDTYEQYF

abundance: NA
d_gene: TRBD1
v_gene: TRBV7-9
j_gene: TRBJ2-6
CDR3nt: TGTGCCAGCAGTCGACGGACAGGGGGCGGCTCTGGGGCCAACGTCCCGACTTTC
CDR3aa: CASSRRTGGGSGANVPTF

abundance: few
d_gene: TRBD1
v_gene: TRBV6-1
j_gene: TRBJ1-2
CDR3nt: TGTGCCAGCAGATACGGACAGGGGGGGAAATTGGAAAACTATGGCTACACCTTC
CDR3aa: CASRYGQGGKLENYGYTF

abundance: many
d_gene: NA
v_gene: TRBV2
j_gene: TRBJ1-1
CDR3nt: TGTGCCAGCAGTGGGGAGGTGAACACTGAAGCTTTCTTT
CDR3aa: CASSGEVNTEAFF